These 19 T cell receptor beta chains came from one sample sequenced in a study of radiotherapy plus CTLA-4 blockade in lung cancer. TCRdb's table, derived via immunoSEQ multiplex PCR, lists solely in-frame clones and lacks some. Among about 78,000 clones listed, more than 75% were seen once. Sequences were derived from peripheral blood, sampled from a patient treated with radiotherapy plus ipilimumab. The source is a human donor with non-small cell lung cancer who had a partial response to radiotherapy plus ipilimumab.

The J gene is TRBJ2-2, the V gene TRBV28; maybe TRBD2 (5 bases). V gave up 3 bases and J gave up 5 bases, with 13 bases separating them. CDR3 length: 15 amino acids. Germline loops: CDR1 MDHEN, CDR2 SYDVKM. CDR3 bases: TGTGCCAGCAGTTTGGTCCGGGGATTTACCGGGGAGCTGTTTTTT. Amino acids: CASSLVRGFTGELFF.

The chain recombines TRBV2 with TRBJ2-3; TRBD2 is a possible D gene (5 bases). This CDR3 is built from 15 residues. Germline V lookup: CDR1 SNHLY, CDR2 FYNNEI. Trimming stripped 6 bases from V and 2 bases from J, with 15 bases between. CDR3 sequence: CASSRAGQATDTQYF. Here the CDR3 DNA reads TGTGCCAGCAGCCGGGCGGGCCAGGCCACAGATACGCAGTATTTT.

The chain employs TRBV11-2 and TRBJ2-5, with D tentatively TRBD2 (5 bases). The J call may be in error: the DNA end matches TRBJ2-7 better. Looked up from germline, CDR1 is SGHAT and CDR2 is FQNNGV. The CDR3 runs to 16 residues. The CDR3 DNA follows: TGTGCCAGCAGCTTAGGGTGGGGTGGGAGCTCCTACGAGCAGTACTTC. Residues: CASSLGWGGSSYEQYF.

CDR3 bases: TGTGCCAGCTCACCATTTCGGACAGTGAACACCGGGGAGCTGTTTTTT. Residues: CASSPFRTVNTGELFF. The V call is TRBV18, the J call TRBJ2-2, with a tentative D call TRBD1 (6 bases). The V gene lost 2 bases and the J gene lost 1 base, with 11 bases spanning the gap. Germline assignment: CDR1 KGHSH and CDR2 LQKENI. The CDR3 has 16 residues.

The chain links TRBV5-4 to TRBJ2-1, with TRBD2 as a possible D gene (8 bases). There are 17 residues in the CDR3. Germline V gene data show CDR1 as SGHNT and CDR2 as YYREEE (reference sequence). The V gene lost 6 bases and the J gene lost 0 bases, with 19 bases spanning the gap. The CDR3 nucleotides read TGTGCCAGCATCAACGGGAGGGGGCCAAGCTCCTACAATGAGCAGTTCTTC. This sequence encodes CASINGRGPSSYNEQFF.

This chain joins TRBV27 and TRBJ2-7, with a tentative D call TRBD1 (6 bases). Germline V gene lookup returns CDR1 MNHEY and CDR2 SMNVEV (reference sequence). The CDR3 sequence is 15 residues long. V dropped 0 bases and J dropped 7 bases, with 16 bases sitting between them. Written as DNA, the CDR3 is TGTGCCAGCAGTTTATCCGGACAGACATCGCGTGAGCAGTACTTC. Protein: CASSLSGQTSREQYF.

This clone is a singleton in its sample. The CDR3 coding sequence is TGTGCCAGCAGCCCTCAAGGGACAGTGAACACTGAAGCTTTCTTT. Residues: CASSPQGTVNTEAFF. The chain joins TRBV7-2 to TRBJ1-1, with 7 bases identical to TRBD1. Trimming took 5 bases from V and 0 from J; bases not matched to a gene: 6. The CDR3 contains 15 residues. Germline lookup yields CDR1 SGHTA and CDR2 FQGNSA.

The V gene is TRBV28, the J gene TRBJ2-5, with 9 nucleotides matching TRBD1. The CDR3 spans 11 residues. V shed 5 bases and J 11 bases; nucleotides not matched to a gene: 3. In germline, CDR1 is MDHEN, CDR2 SYDVKM. CDR3: CASSVGQGQYF. The CDR3 DNA sequence: TGTGCCAGCAGTGTAGGACAGGGGCAGTACTTC. Complete variable domain (other parts from reference TRBV28 and TRBJ2-5): DVKVTQSSRYLVKRTGEKVFLECVQDMDHENMFWYRQDPGLGLRLIYFSYDVKMKEKGDIPEGYSVSREKKERFSLILESASTNQTSMYLCASSVGQGQYFGPGTRLLVL.

The chain employs TRBV28 and TRBJ1-1; a weak D match, TRBD1 (6 bases). This CDR3 spans 16 amino acids. The germline V gene has CDR1 MDHEN and CDR2 SYDVKM. V lost 4 bases, J lost 2 bases, and 17 bases lay in between. In DNA, the CDR3 is TGTGCCAGCAGTTCCCCCGGACAGATTAAAAACACTGAAGCTTTCTTT. Amino acids: CASSSPGQIKNTEAFF. Drawing the rest from reference TRBV28 and TRBJ1-1, the complete variable domain is DVKVTQSSRYLVKRTGEKVFLECVQDMDHENMFWYRQDPGLGLRLIYFSYDVKMKEKGDIPEGYSVSREKKERFSLILESASTNQTSMYLCASSSPGQIKNTEAFFGQGTRLTVV.

This clone came up a few times. This chain connects TRBV2 to TRBJ1-1; D unresolved. Germline V gene lookup returns CDR1 SNHLY and CDR2 FYNNEI. This CDR3 is 13 amino acids long. Trimming shortened V by 7 bases and J by 3 bases, and 12 bases separated the two germline ends. The DNA of the CDR3 is TGTGCCAGCAACACGAAGGAGGACACTGAAGCTTTCTTT. Protein: CASNTKEDTEAFF. Full variable domain (rest looked up from reference TRBV2 and TRBJ1-1): EPEVTQTPSHQVTQMGQEVILRCVPISNHLYFYWYRQILGQKVEFLVSFYNNEISEKSEIFDDQFSVERPDGSNFTLKIRSTKLEDSAMYFCASNTKEDTEAFFGQGTRLTVV.

For the CDR3, the DNA is TGTGCCAGCAGTGAGCCATTTGGCAGCGGAAAATACAATGAGCAGTTCTTC. Amino acids: CASSEPFGSGKYNEQFF. The chain links TRBV25-1 to TRBJ2-1; maybe TRBD2 (5 bases). The V and J ends lost 3 bases and 4 bases respectively, with 19 bases between them. The CDR3 runs 17 residues. Germline values: CDR1 MGHDK, CDR2 SYGVNS.

The chain joins TRBV29-1 to TRBJ2-7, with 10 bases matching TRBD2. The germline V gene encodes CDR1 SQVTM and CDR2 ANQGSEA. This CDR3 has 14 amino acids. V lost 4 bases and J lost 5; bases outside the gene matches: 8. For the CDR3, the DNA is TGCAGCGTTGTGAGAGCGGGAGGGCCAAACGAGCAGTACTTC. Translating it yields CSVVRAGGPNEQYF.

The chain has TRBV6-1 and TRBJ1-6; a possible D gene is TRBD1 (5 bases). The CDR3 consists of 15 residues. The ends were cut back, 3 bases at V and 8 bases at J, with 14 bases in the middle. From germline, CDR1 is MNHNS and CDR2 SASEGT. The CDR3: CASSELQGLDSPLHF. CDR3 DNA: TGTGCCAGCAGTGAGTTGCAGGGTTTGGATTCACCCCTCCACTTT.

V usage is TRBV6-5 and J usage is TRBJ1-5; D call uncertain. Trimming shortened V by 0 bases and J by 3 bases, and 9 bases separated the two germline ends. Germline lookup yields CDR1 MNHEY and CDR2 SVGAGI. There are 15 residues in the CDR3. The CDR3: CASSYSRVSNQPQHF. The CDR3 DNA is TGTGCCAGCAGTTACTCGAGGGTTTCCAATCAGCCCCAGCATTTT.

The rearrangement joins TRBV15 to TRBJ2-2, with 7 bases fitting TRBD1. CDR3 length equals 14 residues. The germline V gene encodes CDR1 LNHNV and CDR2 YYDKDF (reference sequence). J lost 5 bases, V lost 3 bases, and 3 bases had no gene match. The CDR3 DNA reads TGTGCCACCAGCAGTGCAGGGGGAACCGGGGAGCTGTTTTTT. Its protein is CATSSAGGTGELFF.

Here the CDR3 DNA reads TGTGCCAGCAGTTTAGGGCAGCTCTATGGCTACACCTTC. Its translation is CASSLGQLYGYTF. The chain recombines TRBV28 with TRBJ1-2; D not certain. Germline V gene sequence: CDR1 MDHEN, CDR2 SYDVKM. CDR3 length: 13 residues. V gave up 2 bases and J gave up 4 bases, with 8 bases separating them.

The V call is TRBV7-2, the J call TRBJ1-2; possible D gene TRBD1, 5 bases. CDR3 size: 14 residues. The germline V and J ends were trimmed by 5 bases and 4 bases, with 14 bases remaining between them. Germline V gives CDR1 SGHTA, CDR2 FQGNSA. The DNA of the CDR3 is TGTGCCAGCAGCCCTCTCGGGGGAACCTATGGCTACACCTTC. Protein product: CASSPLGGTYGYTF.

The chain recombines TRBV4-3 with TRBJ1-5, with TRBD1 as a possible D gene (5 bases). V was cut by 0 bases and J by 7 bases, with 16 bases left in between. Germline-derived CDR1 and CDR2 are LGHNA and YSLEER. The CDR3 is 16 amino acids. CDR3 amino acids: CASSQDTAGLRQPQHF. CDR3 sequence (DNA): TGCGCCAGCAGCCAAGATACGGCAGGGCTTCGGCAGCCCCAGCATTTT.

The rearrangement uses TRBV5-1 and TRBJ1-2; the match to TRBD1 covers 7 bases. This CDR3 has 16 amino acids. V lost 0 bases and J lost 5; bases outside the gene matches: 10. Germline V lookup: CDR1 SGHRS, CDR2 YFSETQ. CDR3 protein: CASSLDLLGQDYGYTF. Here the CDR3 DNA reads TGCGCCAGCAGCTTGGACCTGCTCGGACAGGATTATGGCTACACCTTC.